The 22 T cell receptor beta chains listed next were all sequenced from one sample in a study of blood T cell repertoires in COVID-19. Clones were sequenced by immunoSEQ multiplex PCR, and TCRdb holds only the in-frame ones, with some missing. In the table there are 90,000 to 100,000 clones, around 88% of which are singletons. Sequenced sample: peripheral blood. These receptors were obtained from a woman between 55 and 75 years old with COVID-19, enrolled during active disease.

The chain employs TRBV28 and TRBJ1-5; D call uncertain. V lost 1 base, J lost 4 bases, and 5 bases lay in between. Germline CDR1 MDHEN, CDR2 SYDVKM. The CDR3 spans 13 residues. Here the CDR3 reads CASSLLANQPQHF. CDR3 bases: TGTGCCAGCAGTTTATTGGCTAATCAGCCCCAGCATTTT.

This sequence joins TRBV6-2 or TRBV6-3 and TRBJ2-7; D is uncertain. This CDR3 comprises 11 residues. Germline V gene lookup returns CDR1 MNHEY and CDR2 SVGEGT. V shed 2 bases and J shed 5 bases, with 4 bases lying between them. CDR3 DNA sequence: TGTGCCAGCAGTTACCCCAACGAGCAGTACTTC. Translation: CASSYPNEQYF.

The chain links TRBV15 to TRBJ1-4, with TRBD1 matching 9 bases. The germline CDR1 and CDR2 sequences are LNHNV and YYDKDF (reference sequence). The CDR3 loop spans 15 amino acids. V was pared by 2 bases and J by 8 bases, with 6 bases of the junction left unmatched. This chain's CDR3 is CATSRPTGGNEKLFF. The DNA of the CDR3 is TGTGCCACCAGCAGACCTACAGGGGGCAACGAAAAACTGTTTTTT. Supplemented by reference TRBV15 and TRBJ1-4, the full variable domain reads DAMVIQNPRYQVTQFGKPVTLSCSQTLNHNVMYWYQQKSSQAPKLLFHYYDKDFNNEADTPDNFQSRRPNTSFCFLDIRSPGLGDTAMYLCATSRPTGGNEKLFFGSGTQLSVL.

The chain has TRBV10-3 and TRBJ1-1, with TRBD1 identical over 7 bases. V trimming: 11 bases; J trimming: 4 bases; junction bases outside the gene matches: 4. In germline, CDR1 is ENHRY, CDR2 SYGVKD. This CDR3 has 11 amino acids. The DNA for the CDR3 is TGTGCCGTCTCAGGGGGCACTGAAGCTTTCTTT. Amino acid sequence: CAVSGGTEAFF.

The rearrangement uses TRBV29-1 and TRBJ1-2; the D gene is possibly TRBD1 (6 bases). Deletions cut 4 bases from V and 3 bases from J, with 12 bases between. Looked up from germline, CDR1 is SQVTM and CDR2 is ANQGSEA. CDR3 size: 13 residues. CDR3 bases: TGCAGCGTTGCAGGGGCCCTCTACTATGGCTACACCTTC. Translation gives CSVAGALYYGYTF.

The V call is TRBV7-9, the J call TRBJ2-2, with 7 bases identical to TRBD2. With 5 bases clipped from V and 5 bases from J, the junction kept 14 bases outside the gene matches. The CDR3 contains 17 residues. CDR1 is SEHNR, CDR2 FQNEAQ, per germline (reference sequence). The CDR3 sequence is CASSPRGSNKGTGELFF. The CDR3 DNA reads TGTGCCAGCAGCCCGCGGGGGTCGAACAAAGGGACCGGGGAGCTGTTTTTT.

The chain couples TRBV5-6 to TRBJ2-1, with 10 nucleotides matching TRBD2. This CDR3 region has 15 residues. Germline V lookup: CDR1 SGHDT, CDR2 YYEEEE. V was pared by 2 bases and J by 4 bases, with 3 bases of the junction left unmatched. The CDR3 protein is CASSFPSGGYNEQFF. CDR3 in DNA: TGTGCCAGCAGCTTCCCTAGCGGGGGATACAATGAGCAGTTCTTC.

In this sample, this clone turned up once. V and J are TRBV5-1 and TRBJ1-4, with D possibly being TRBD1 (6 bases). Trimming shortened V by 5 bases and J by 1 base, and 9 bases separated the two germline ends. The CDR3 spans 14 residues. The germline CDR1 and CDR2 sequences are SGHRS and YFSETQ. The CDR3 DNA sequence: TGCGCCAGCAGGGAAGGGGGAACTAATGAAAAACTGTTTTTT. The encoded protein is CASREGGTNEKLFF.

V usage is TRBV27 and J usage is TRBJ2-7; 8 bases fit TRBD2. Per the germline V gene, CDR1 is MNHEY and CDR2 is SMNVEV (reference sequence). The CDR3 sequence is 16 residues long. J gave up 6 bases and V 4 bases, and 14 bases lay outside the gene matches. The CDR3 sequence is CASSSVLAGKEGEQYF. The CDR3 DNA follows: TGTGCCAGCAGTTCAGTCCTAGCGGGTAAAGAGGGCGAGCAGTACTTC.

This chain joins TRBV15 and TRBJ2-1; D uncertain. The germline V and J ends were trimmed by 2 bases and 0 bases, with 8 bases remaining between them. Germline CDR1 LNHNV, CDR2 YYDKDF (reference sequence). CDR3 length equals 15 residues. This CDR3 reads CATSRRGSSYNEQFF. CDR3 nucleotides: TGTGCCACCAGCAGAAGAGGCAGCTCCTACAATGAGCAGTTCTTC. Using reference TRBV15 and TRBJ2-1 for the parts outside the CDR3, the full variable domain is DAMVIQNPRYQVTQFGKPVTLSCSQTLNHNVMYWYQQKSSQAPKLLFHYYDKDFNNEADTPDNFQSRRPNTSFCFLDIRSPGLGDTAMYLCATSRRGSSYNEQFFGPGTRLTVL.

The gene calls are TRBV28 and TRBJ2-7; maybe TRBD1 (6 bases). Germline CDR1 MDHEN, CDR2 SYDVKM. The V and J ends lost 5 bases and 9 bases respectively, with 11 bases between them. CDR3 length equals 11 residues. The CDR3 loop reads CASSRQEGQYF. The CDR3 DNA follows: TGTGCCAGCAGTCGACAGGAAGGGCAGTACTTC.

V and J are TRBV16 and TRBJ1-4; no clear D. Trimming took 1 base from V and 8 from J, leaving 11 bases between them. This CDR3 is built from 14 residues. Germline loops: CDR1 KGHSY, CDR2 FQNENV. The DNA for the CDR3 is TGTGCCAGCAGCCAATTCAGAGGAGCGGAAAAACTGTTTTTT. Amino acid sequence: CASSQFRGAEKLFF.

The chain links TRBV29-1 to TRBJ1-2; 8 bases fit TRBD1. Germline-derived CDR1 and CDR2 are SQVTM and ANQGSEA. V was clipped by 4 bases and J by 8 bases; unmatched bases: 9. This CDR3 region has 13 residues. The CDR3 reads CSVVGQGAKGYTF. DNA of the CDR3: TGCAGCGTTGTTGGGCAGGGGGCAAAGGGCTACACCTTC.

The rearrangement joins TRBV6-2 or TRBV6-3 to TRBJ2-4, with TRBD1 matching 8 bases. The germline gives CDR1 MNHEY, CDR2 SVGEGT. Trimming at V came to 0 bases and at J to 4 bases, leaving 2 bases not matched to a gene. The CDR3 runs to 15 residues. For the CDR3, the DNA is TGTGCCAGCAGTTACTCTGACAGGGGAAAAAACATTCAGTACTTC. Translating gives CASSYSDRGKNIQYF.

In its sample, this clone was seen once. The rearrangement joins TRBV7-2 to TRBJ2-5; 10 positions match TRBD2. This CDR3 contains 18 residues. CDR1 is SGHTA, CDR2 FQGNSA, per germline. The V gene end was trimmed by 4 bases and the J gene end by 7 bases; junction bases not matched to a gene: 18. DNA of the CDR3: TGTGCCAGCAGCTCACTCCCGCGGGGGCTAGCGGGGGATGGGACCCAGTACTTC. Its translation: CASSSLPRGLAGDGTQYF.

The chain carries TRBV5-4 and TRBJ1-1; D unresolved. V lost 4 bases to trimming and J lost 0 bases, with 10 bases between them. The CDR3 runs 14 residues. The germline gives CDR1 SGHNT, CDR2 YYREEE (reference sequence). The CDR3 coding sequence is TGTGCCAGCAGCAGAGTAGAGGTGAACACTGAAGCTTTCTTT. Protein product: CASSRVEVNTEAFF.

This chain connects TRBV7-9 to TRBJ2-5; 9 nucleotides line up with TRBD1. Per germline, CDR1 SEHNR and CDR2 FQNEAQ (reference sequence). Unmatched junction bases numbered 5, after V lost 4 bases and J lost 5 bases. The CDR3 totals 14 residues. This CDR3 reads CASSSQGAGETQYF. In nucleotides, the CDR3 is TGTGCCAGCAGCTCACAGGGGGCTGGGGAGACCCAGTACTTC.

The chain combines TRBV6-2 or TRBV6-3 with TRBJ1-6, with a possible D match to TRBD1 (5 bases). Trimming took off 2 bases at V and 7 bases at J, with 12 bases between the two ends. CDR1 is MNHEY, CDR2 SVGEGT, per germline. This CDR3 contains 15 residues. The CDR3 sequence is CASSYPGTGNSPLHF. The CDR3, as DNA: TGTGCCAGCAGTTACCCGGGGACTGGAAATTCACCCCTCCACTTT.

The chain couples TRBV25-1 to TRBJ1-6; D unresolved. This CDR3 spans 15 amino acids. V was pared by 6 bases and J by 11 bases, with 20 bases between. The V gene's germline CDR1 is MGHDK and CDR2 SYGVNS. The CDR3 sequence is CASRARAYVETPLHF. The CDR3 nucleotides are TGTGCCAGCAGGGCGCGGGCCTACGTTGAGACACCCCTCCACTTT. Full variable domain (rest looked up from reference TRBV25-1 and TRBJ1-6): EADIYQTPRYLVIGTGKKITLECSQTMGHDKMYWYQQDPGMELHLIHYSYGVNSTEKGDLSSESTVSRIRTEHFPLTLESARPSHTSQYLCASRARAYVETPLHFGNGTRLTVT.

In this sample, this clone turned up once. The rearrangement links TRBV23-1 to TRBJ1-2; D not certain. TRBV23-1 carries the ORF label, with uncertain function. With 7 bases removed from V and 1 base from J, the gap between germline ends came to 22 bases. The CDR3 consists of 17 residues. The DNA of the CDR3 is TGCGCCAGCACCCCTAGTCACCCGGGAAATCATAACTATGGCTACACCTTC. Protein sequence: CASTPSHPGNHNYGYTF.

This clone was seen a single time. V is TRBV18 and J is TRBJ1-2; no firm D call. This CDR3 is built from 13 residues. V was shortened by 3 bases and J by 8 bases, with 13 bases between the two germline ends. Germline-derived CDR1 and CDR2 are KGHSH and LQKENI. The CDR3 loop is CASSPPGREGYTF. Here the CDR3 DNA reads TGTGCCAGCTCACCTCCGGGGAGGGAAGGCTACACCTTC.

V gene TRBV10-3 combines with J gene TRBJ1-4; 7 nucleotides agree with TRBD1. In germline, CDR1 is ENHRY, CDR2 SYGVKD. V shed 10 bases, J shed 4 bases, and the junction held 3 bases outside the gene matches. The CDR3 covers 12 residues. The CDR3 DNA reads as TGTGCCACACAGGGGAGTAATGAAAAACTGTTTTTT. This codes for CATQGSNEKLFF.